This entry lists 21 T cell receptor beta chains sequenced from one sample in a study of T cells in Graves' hyperthyroidism and ophthalmopathy. Template material for amplifying TCR beta CDR3 regions consisted of RNA transcripts. Carried out on the TCR CDR3, a first-round RT-PCR used the HTBI primer set. TCRdb used MiXCR to reprocess the multiplex PCR reads, holding one entry per CDR3 protein. In the table there are 20,000 to 30,000 distinct CDR3 sequences, approximately 45% of which are singletons. Sequencing was carried out using blood. Receptor source: a woman aged 25 to 39 with Graves' hyperthyroidism.

This clonotype is labeled medium-sized. This sequence joins TRBV24-1 and TRBJ2-1; no reliable D call. This CDR3 region has 13 residues. V gave up 3 bases and J gave up 8 bases, with 10 bases separating them. The germline gives CDR1 KGHDR, CDR2 SFDVKD. The CDR3 here is CATSDPVEDEQFF. The CDR3 DNA is TGTGCCACCAGTGATCCGGTCGAGGATGAGCAGTTCTTC.

At least ten counts were recorded for this clonotype. This chain uses TRBV5-6 with TRBJ2-7; 8 nucleotides agree with TRBD2. CDR3 size: 13 residues. Unmatched junction bases numbered 5, after V lost 2 bases and J lost 7 bases. Germline V gene lookup returns CDR1 SGHDT and CDR2 YYEEEE. The CDR3 bases are TGTGCCAGCAGCTTTTCGGGAGGGGGAGAGCAGTACTTC. Protein: CASSFSGGGEQYF.

By share of the sample, this clonotype is medium-sized. The chain joins TRBV20-1 to TRBJ2-7; D not resolved. Germline values: CDR1 DFQATT, CDR2 SNEGSKA (reference sequence). This CDR3 is 11 amino acids long. The V end was cut by 5 bases, the J end by 2 bases, with 7 bases between. CDR3 sequence (DNA): TGCAGTGCTGGACCCGCCTACGAGCAGTACTTC. It codes for CSAGPAYEQYF.

V is TRBV20-1 and J is TRBJ1-2, with TRBD1 as a possible D gene (6 bases). The CDR3 covers 16 residues. Trimming removed 6 bases from V and 7 bases from J, with 27 bases in between. Germline CDR1 DFQATT, CDR2 SNEGSKA (reference sequence). In DNA, the CDR3 is TGCAGTGCCTCCTTTCCACAGGGTTTGGTTGGCGCTGGCTACACCTTC. Encoded protein: CSASFPQGLVGAGYTF.

This clonotype was seen at least ten times. The chain employs TRBV9 and TRBJ2-1, with 9 nucleotides matching TRBD2. This CDR3 spans 18 amino acids. Germline V lookup: CDR1 SGDLS, CDR2 YYNGEE. Trimming cost V 0 bases and J 0 bases; bases outside gene matches: 7. The CDR3 DNA reads as TGTGCCAGCAGCGTAGGGGTTAGCGGGGGCCCCTCCTACAATGAGCAGTTCTTC. It codes for CASSVGVSGGPSYNEQFF.

This chain joins TRBV9 and TRBJ2-3, with D perhaps TRBD1 (7 bases). Trimming took 8 bases from V and 5 from J, leaving 21 bases between them. In germline, CDR1 is SGDLS, CDR2 YYNGEE. The CDR3 contains 15 residues. The CDR3 DNA reads as TGTGCCAGTCACCGGGACAGACAAGCGGGAGATACGCAGTATTTT. Encoded protein: CASHRDRQAGDTQYF.

To note about this clonotype: Since the CDR3 does not end with the conserved phenylalanine or tryptophan, this likely comes from a read error. This chain uses TRBV2 with TRBJ1-3; possibly TRBD1 for D (5 bases). The CDR3 is 13 amino acids. Looked up from germline, CDR1 is SNHLY and CDR2 is FYNNEI. The DNA for the CDR3 is TGTGCCAGCAGTGAGGGGACTGGAAACACGATATATCTT. It yields the protein CASSEGTGNTIYL.

This clonotype counts as medium-sized. The chain uses TRBV29-1 and TRBJ1-3; tentative D call: TRBD1 (5 bases). Germline values: CDR1 SQVTM, CDR2 ANQGSEA. The CDR3 is made up of 15 amino acids. Trimming pared 5 bases from V and 2 bases from J, leaving 16 bases between. The CDR3 DNA reads TGCAGCGTTTGGGAGACTACCAGGGCTGGAAACACCATATATTTT. Amino acid sequence: CSVWETTRAGNTIYF. The full variable domain, in which reference TRBV29-1 and TRBJ1-3 provide the parts outside the CDR3, is SAVISQKPSRDICQRGTSLTIQCQVDSQVTMMFWYRQQPGQSLTLIATANQGSEATYESGFVIDKFPISRPNLTFSTLTVSNMSPEDSSIYLCSVWETTRAGNTIYFGEGSWLTVV.

This clonotype was detected many times. The chain combines TRBV5-6 with TRBJ2-5; unclear D gene. The germline CDR1 and CDR2 sequences are SGHDT and YYEEEE. The CDR3 totals 13 residues. Trimming stripped 4 bases from V and 5 bases from J, with 12 bases between. The CDR3: CASSPVTRETQYF. Written as DNA, the CDR3 is TGTGCCAGCAGCCCTGTTACGAGGGAGACCCAGTACTTC.

Note on this clonotype: A much bigger clone sits one base away, suggesting this may be a read error. CDR3 DNA: TGTGCCAGCAGCCAAGAAGGGGACACCACAGATACGCAGTGTTTT. Amino acid sequence: CASSQEGDTTDTQCF. The J gene is TRBJ2-3, the V gene TRBV7-8, with TRBD1 as a possible D gene (6 bases). The CDR3 contains 15 residues. Per the germline V gene, CDR1 is SGHVS and CDR2 is FQNEAQ.

This clonotype was observed a handful of times. The chain has TRBV18 and TRBJ2-1, with 9 nucleotides matching TRBD1. The length of the CDR3 is 14 residues. With 4 bases clipped from V and 7 bases from J, the junction kept 5 bases outside the gene matches. Germline V gives CDR1 KGHSH, CDR2 LQKENI. CDR3 bases: TGTGCCAGCTCACAGGACAGGGGAGGGAATGAGCAGTTCTTC. Encoded protein: CASSQDRGGNEQFF. Looking up the rest from reference TRBV18 and TRBJ2-1 gives the full variable domain: NAGVMQNPRHLVRRRGQEARLRCSPMKGHSHVYWYRQLPEEGLKFMVYLQKENIIDESGMPKERFSAEFPKEGPSILRIQQVVRGDSAAYFCASSQDRGGNEQFFGPGTRLTVL.

The gene calls are TRBV9 and TRBJ2-7; tentatively, D is TRBD2 (5 bases). Per the germline V gene, CDR1 is SGDLS and CDR2 is YYNGEE. Trimming left V 4 bases short and J 2 bases short, with 13 bases between. This CDR3 is built from 14 residues. The CDR3 DNA reads as TGTGCCAGCAGCCCGGAGGTGGGAACCTACGAGCAGTACTTC. Translated: CASSPEVGTYEQYF.

This clonotype came up once. The chain uses TRBV6-5 and TRBJ2-5, with D possibly called TRBD1 or TRBD2 (6 bases each). Germline CDR1 is MNHEY and CDR2 is SVGAGI. Trimming stripped 2 bases from V and 9 bases from J, with 13 bases between. This CDR3 has 13 residues. The CDR3 nucleotides read TGTGCCAGCAGTTACGGGGTTCGGGGGCCCCAGTACTTC. It yields the protein CASSYGVRGPQYF.

This clonotype is medium-sized in the sample. The chain links TRBV7-3 to TRBJ2-1, with 8 bases identical to TRBD2. The V gene's germline CDR1 is SGHTA and CDR2 FQGTGA. V shed 1 base and J 4 bases; nucleotides not matched to a gene: 3. The CDR3 totals 15 residues. The CDR3 coding sequence is TGTGCCAGCAGCTTAAGTGGCGGGAGGTACAATGAGCAGTTCTTC. Its protein product is CASSLSGGRYNEQFF.

This clonotype was observed at least ten times. This rearrangement joins TRBV4-2 to TRBJ2-1, with 10 bases fitting TRBD2. Germline assignment: CDR1 LGHNA and CDR2 YNFKEQ. The CDR3 contains 14 residues. V shed 9 bases and J 5 bases; nucleotides not matched to a gene: 7. The CDR3 protein is CARKGLAGDNEQFF. CDR3 DNA: TGTGCCAGAAAGGGGCTAGCGGGAGACAATGAGCAGTTCTTC.

V gene TRBV5-8 combines with J gene TRBJ2-7, with D possibly matching TRBD1 (5 bases). CDR1 and CDR2 from the germline V gene are SGHTS and YDEGEE. The CDR3 is 14 residues long. V lost 0 bases, J lost 4 bases, and 11 bases lay in between. The CDR3 loop reads CASSLAGRVYEQYF. DNA of the CDR3: TGTGCCAGCAGCTTGGCTGGCAGGGTATACGAGCAGTACTTC.

This clonotype was detected ten times or more. This chain joins TRBV14 and TRBJ1-1, with 7 nucleotides matching TRBD1. The CDR3 has 14 residues. Looked up from germline, CDR1 is SGHDN and CDR2 is FVKESK. Trimming removed 5 bases from V and 4 bases from J; junction bases left unmatched: 7. The CDR3 region has the DNA TGTGCCAGCAGCGATCTCAGGGGGACCACTGAAGCTTTCTTT. This sequence encodes CASSDLRGTTEAFF. The entire variable domain, with the rest obtained from reference TRBV14 and TRBJ1-1, is as follows: EAGVTQFPSHSVIEKGQTVTLRCDPISGHDNLYWYRRVMGKEIKFLLHFVKESKQDESGMPNNRFLAERTGGTYSTLKVQPAELEDSGVYFCASSDLRGTTEAFFGQGTRLTVV.

This chain uses TRBV20-1 with TRBJ2-7; D is unresolved. Germline CDR1 reads DFQATT; CDR2 reads SNEGSKA (reference sequence). The CDR3 extends over 13 amino acids. With 5 bases removed from V and 7 bases from J, the gap between germline ends came to 18 bases. The CDR3 sequence: CSAEDGGLREQYF. The CDR3 nucleotides read TGCAGTGCTGAGGACGGCGGCCTACGAGAGCAGTACTTC.

CDR3 coding DNA: TGCAGCGTAGACCTAACAGGGGGTAAGGGTCAGCCCCAGCATTTT. This gives the protein CSVDLTGGKGQPQHF. The J gene is TRBJ1-5, the V gene TRBV29-1; 8 bases are a match to TRBD1. The germline V gene encodes CDR1 SQVTM and CDR2 ANQGSEA. CDR3 length: 15 amino acids. Trimming removed 6 bases from V and 6 bases from J; junction bases left unmatched: 13.

At least ten counts were recorded for this clonotype. A read error may be the cause here, since a much bigger clone is one base away. The rearrangement links TRBV5-1 to TRBJ1-1; TRBD1 might be the D (5 bases). The V gene's germline CDR1 is SGHRS and CDR2 YFSETQ. The CDR3 contains 14 residues. The CDR3 region is CASGPERGPTGAFF. The CDR3 bases are TGCGCCAGCGGCCCGGAGCGGGGACCCACTGGAGCTTTCTTT.

A remark on this clonotype: This may arise from a read error, as a much more abundant clone is one base away. The chain couples TRBV30 to TRBJ1-4, with 7 bases aligning to TRBD1. The CDR3 length is 13 residues. CDR1 and CDR2 from the germline V gene are GTSNPN and SVGIG (reference sequence). The CDR3 spells CAWNRGGNEKPFF. CDR3 coding DNA: TGTGCCTGGAACCGAGGGGGCAATGAAAAACCGTTTTTT.